The T cell receptor (beta chain) described here comes from a study of T cell changes during pregnancy in multiple sclerosis (dated by TCRdb to between 2018 and 2020). Context from the whole study: Changes in the T cell repertoire over the course of pregnancy were examined in this study in women with multiple sclerosis.

Concerning this clone itself: Which antigen it targets is not known. Base qualities were left out, and no much larger clone turns up one base away.

The protocol used for the library was the immunoSEQ multiplex PCR assay. TCRdb limited this immuneACCESS table to in-frame rearrangements with V and J called. A share of clones is missing; checked studies link under half to unresolved V genes, and the rest is unexplained. Counted in this sample were roughly 90,000 clones; about 91% of them appeared once. About 1.8% of the sample is taken by the ten largest. The junction carries 13 bases between V and J, which are trimmed by 4 bases and 2 bases respectively. The CDR3 sequence holds 15 residues, the cysteine and phenylalanine included. Just CDR3 DNA is preserved here, 45 bases in frame from base 1. CDR1 and CDR2, per the germline V gene (reference sequence), are MNHEY and SMNVEV.

The TCR sequence derives from a female donor in good health, enrolled as a control in a pregnancy study. This receptor chain uses TRBV27 and TRBJ2-3, with TRBD2 tentatively as D gene (5 bases match). The material sequenced was peripheral blood, taken in the first trimester of pregnancy. The DNA sequence is TGTGCCAGCAGTTCCCGGACTCCTTCCACAGATACGCAGTATTTT. Translated, this is CASSSRTPSTDTQYF.